This T cell receptor (beta chain) derives from a study of blood T cells in healthy people across ages. This clonotype appeared a few times. No antigen is known for it. Then a second PCR, running roughly 7 to 11 cycles, was carried out with a sample-barcoded 5' primer and a J-beta primer mix. Every cDNA was tagged by a template-switch adaptor with 12 random nucleotides. Every sample gave at least 3 million paired-end reads containing CDR3. A single record per CDR3 protein comes from TCRdb applying MiXCR to the 5' RACE reads. The profile shows under 2,000,000 distinct CDR3 sequences, about 50% of them singletons. From germline, CDR1 is MNHEY and CDR2 SVGEGT. V lost 4 bases and J lost 6; bases outside the gene matches: 2. The CDR3 is made up of 13 amino acids. Study findings and constraints: Age brought a roughly linear fall in TCR beta diversity measured per million T cells.

The receptor was isolated from a woman in her forties in good health. Material: blood. This chain uses TRBV6-2 or TRBV6-3 with TRBJ1-2; 10 bases are a match to TRBD1. CDR3 sequence: CASSWDRGDGYTF. The CDR3 coding sequence is TGTGCCAGCAGTTGGGACAGGGGAGATGGCTACACCTTC.